This TCR beta chain came from a study of OX40 agonist ivuxolimab in advanced cancers. In terms of the full investigation: Ivuxolimab was a fully human IgG2 agonistic monoclonal antibody targeting the costimulatory receptor OX40 (CD134). Partial responses were achieved by three dose-escalation patients, of whom one had hepatocellular carcinoma and two had cutaneous melanoma. In the dose-escalation cohort, nearly 85% of patients were male, and the mean age was 60 years with a range of about 20 to 80. Prior anti-PD-1, anti-PD-L1 or anti-CTLA-4 therapy was permitted, and checkpoint inhibitors had been received by about 37% of dose-escalation patients. The paper reports the monotherapy dose-escalation portion (N of about 51 patients) of the phase I ivuxolimab trial. Peripheral TCRbeta sequencing was intended to test whether TCR sequence diversity was altered and clonal T-cell expansion was caused by ivuxolimab. Intravenous ivuxolimab was administered to patients every 2 weeks at six dose levels: 0.01, 0.1, 0.3, 1.5, 3 and 10 mg/kg. Among the roughly 50 dose-escalation patients, some 20 had hepatocellular carcinoma, about 15 melanoma, 9 renal cell carcinoma and 9 head and neck cancer.

Genomic DNA was isolated from the sorted cells so that the TCRbeta CDR3 region could be sequenced. TCRbeta CDR3 regions were sequenced using the immunoSEQ Assay. In its TCRdb copy, this immuneACCESS table keeps in-frame sequences only and misses some clones. Where compared with another copy, unresolved V genes explain less than half of these, and the others have no known cause. Within this sample are under 20,000 clones, with around 74% of them counted one time only. 26% of the sample goes to the ten largest clones. The trial excluded patients who had a history of autoimmune disease or who were on systemic immunosuppression. Peripheral blood for TCR sequencing was collected from all dose cohorts at baseline, on cycle 4 day 1, and on cycle 7 day 1. Samples were obtained from an open-label, multicenter, first-in-human phase I dose-escalation trial of ivuxolimab. Adults with locally advanced or metastatic melanoma, renal cell carcinoma, hepatocellular carcinoma or head and neck squamous cell carcinoma were enrolled in the trial. Before TCR sequencing, CD4+ T cells and CD8+ T cells were sorted from peripheral blood as separate populations.

As to this clone: No antigen is known for it. No base-level quality is on record; no much larger clone is a single base apart.

General conclusions and limits of the study: In partial responders in the 0.1-3.0 mg/kg groups, normalized peripheral clonal expansion was found to be among the lowest, especially among CD8+ T cells. Low levels of normalized T-cell clonal expansion were also seen in some patients who did not respond. On average, CD8+ T cells showed more expanded clones than CD4+ T cells after ivuxolimab. At doses of 0.1 to 3.0 mg/kg, clonal expansion of both CD4+ and CD8+ blood T cells was observed from baseline to week 6. Antigen specificity was not determined for the clonally expanded peripheral T cells.

From the germline V gene, CDR1 is MGHRA and CDR2 is YSYEKL. From the cysteine up to the phenylalanine, the CDR3 has a length of 20 residues. The entry retains the CDR3 DNA only, 60 bases that are in frame from base 1. For this chain, trimming is 4 bases at the V end and 2 bases at the J end, and the number of junction bases without a gene match is 19. The sequence was collected from an adult with an advanced solid tumor such as melanoma, head and neck, liver or kidney cancer. Recombination linked TRBV4-1 to TRBJ2-5; 10 middle bases align to TRBD1. This material consisted of CD4+ or CD8+ T cells sorted from blood, taken in a trial of the OX40 agonist ivuxolimab. The DNA is as follows: TGCGCCAGCAGCCCCAAGGAGTCATTGAGGGACAGGGGCCCTCAAGAGACCCAGTACTTC. Its protein is CASSPKESLRDRGPQETQYF.